This section outlines one T cell receptor beta chain sequence together with its context. Its cognate antigen is unknown. The sample comes from a study of graft-versus-host responses after intestinal transplantation. The assay was immunoSEQ multiplex PCR, and TCRdb's table has in-frame clones only and misses some. The sample carries 100,000 or so clones, roughly 87% recorded once. The sample in question was unstimulated CD4+ T cells sorted from spleen or lymph node cells, obtained before transplant. This TCR derives from a human donor who was the organ donor for an intestinal transplant.

CDR3 DNA sequence: TGTGCCAGCAGCCGTAACCGGGCCGCGGCAGGAAACACCATATATTTT. Amino acids: CASSRNRAAAGNTIYF. The chain recombines TRBV7-2 with TRBJ1-3; no definite D call. This CDR3 has 16 amino acids. The V and J ends lost 5 bases and 4 bases respectively, with 18 bases between them. CDR1 and CDR2 (germline): SGHTA, FQGNSA.